This T cell receptor beta chain was recovered during a study of blood T cell repertoires in COVID-19. Seattle-derived patients entered the study during active infection and were followed longitudinally. Deletions cut 7 bases from V and 5 bases from J, with 12 bases between. The CDR3 length is 13 residues. CDR1 is MNHNY, CDR2 SVGAGI, per germline (reference sequence). Per the authors' pipeline: Amplification of reference gene primers was used by the study to estimate nucleated cell counts. TCRdb's copy holds only in-frame clones and misses some; the assay was immunoSEQ multiplex PCR. V, J and clone size were drawn from that table, and D and trimming were deduced from the DNA. The sample carries 150,000 to 170,000 clones, 70% to 90% recorded once.

The V call is TRBV6-6, the J call TRBJ2-4; possibly TRBD2 for D (6 bases). The sample taken for sequencing was peripheral blood. The clonotype was recovered from an older woman with COVID-19, enrolled during active disease. The CDR3 nucleotides read TGTGCCAGCACCTCCTCGGGGGAAAACATTCAGTACTTC. This sequence encodes CASTSSGENIQYF.